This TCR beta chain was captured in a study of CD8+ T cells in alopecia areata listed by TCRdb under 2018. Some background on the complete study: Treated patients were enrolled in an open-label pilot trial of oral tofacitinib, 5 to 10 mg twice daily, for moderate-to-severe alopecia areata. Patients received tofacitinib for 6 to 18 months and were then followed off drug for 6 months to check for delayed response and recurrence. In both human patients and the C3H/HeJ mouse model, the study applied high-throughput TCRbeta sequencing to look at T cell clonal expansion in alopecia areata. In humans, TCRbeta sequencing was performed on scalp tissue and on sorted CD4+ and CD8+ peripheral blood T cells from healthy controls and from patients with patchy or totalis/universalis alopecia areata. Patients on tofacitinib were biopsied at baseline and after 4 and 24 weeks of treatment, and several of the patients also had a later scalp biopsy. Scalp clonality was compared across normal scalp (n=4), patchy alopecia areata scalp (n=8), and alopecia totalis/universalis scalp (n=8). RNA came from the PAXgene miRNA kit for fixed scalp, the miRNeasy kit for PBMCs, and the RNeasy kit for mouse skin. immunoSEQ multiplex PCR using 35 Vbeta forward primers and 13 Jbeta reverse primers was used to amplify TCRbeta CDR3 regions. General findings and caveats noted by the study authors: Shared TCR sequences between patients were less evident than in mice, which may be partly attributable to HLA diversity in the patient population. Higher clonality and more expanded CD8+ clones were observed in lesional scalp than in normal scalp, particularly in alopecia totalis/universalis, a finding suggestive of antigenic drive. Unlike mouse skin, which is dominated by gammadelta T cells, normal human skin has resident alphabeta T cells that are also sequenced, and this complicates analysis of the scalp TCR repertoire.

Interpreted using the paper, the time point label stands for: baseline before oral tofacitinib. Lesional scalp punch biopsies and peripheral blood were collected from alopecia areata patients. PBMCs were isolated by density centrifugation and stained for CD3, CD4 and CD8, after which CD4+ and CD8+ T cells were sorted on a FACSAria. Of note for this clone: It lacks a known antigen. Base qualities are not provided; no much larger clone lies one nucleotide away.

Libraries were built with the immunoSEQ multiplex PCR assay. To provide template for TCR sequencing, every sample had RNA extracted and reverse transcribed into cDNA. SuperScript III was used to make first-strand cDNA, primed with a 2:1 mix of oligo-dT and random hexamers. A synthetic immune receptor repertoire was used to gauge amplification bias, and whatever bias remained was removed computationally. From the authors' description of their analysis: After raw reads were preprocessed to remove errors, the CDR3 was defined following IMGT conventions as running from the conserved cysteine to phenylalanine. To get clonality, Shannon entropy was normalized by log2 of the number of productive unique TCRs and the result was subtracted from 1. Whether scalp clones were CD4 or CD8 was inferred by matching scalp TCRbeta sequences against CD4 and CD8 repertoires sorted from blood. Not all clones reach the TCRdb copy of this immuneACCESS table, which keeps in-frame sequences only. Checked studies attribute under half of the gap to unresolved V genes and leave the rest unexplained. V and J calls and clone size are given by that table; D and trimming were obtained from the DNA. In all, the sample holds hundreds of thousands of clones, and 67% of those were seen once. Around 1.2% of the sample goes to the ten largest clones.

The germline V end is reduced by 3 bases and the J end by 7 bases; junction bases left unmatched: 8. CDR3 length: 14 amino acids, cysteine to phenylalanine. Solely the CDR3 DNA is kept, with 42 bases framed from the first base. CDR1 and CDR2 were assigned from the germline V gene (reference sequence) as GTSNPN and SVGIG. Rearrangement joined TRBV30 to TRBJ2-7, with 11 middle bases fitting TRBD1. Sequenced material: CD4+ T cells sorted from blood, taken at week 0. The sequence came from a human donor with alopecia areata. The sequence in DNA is TGTGCCTGGAGCGGGACAGGGGGTGTAAGGGAGCAGTACTTC. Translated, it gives CAWSGTGGVREQYF.